This TCR beta chain appears in the sequencing data of a study of T-cell memory formation after mild COVID-19. Each CDR3 protein is one row after TCRdb ran MiXCR on the 5' RACE reads. Here the sample spans 410,000 or so distinct CDR3 sequences, under 25% being singletons. Germline CDR1 LNHNV, CDR2 YYDKDF (reference sequence). This CDR3 has 17 residues. With 4 bases removed from V and 1 base from J, the gap between germline ends came to 18 bases. The sample holds a few counts of this clonotype. Antigen: not known. Study-wide results and caveats: Nothing showed for sure that second-wave clones peaking on day 37 were SARS-CoV-2 specific. Clones shrinking between day 15 and 85 showed a balanced CD4/CD8 split, and those that grew later tilted toward CD4+. Researchers report contracting CD4+ clones mostly in CM and EM, with CD8+ clones in EMRA. Researchers found some responding clones in pre-infection memory, a sign that cross-reactive memory joined.

This clonotype was sampled from an adult woman who had mild COVID-19 (a few samples of this study predate the infection). Cell type and time point are not known. The specimen sequenced was PBMCs or a T cell subset sorted from them (not recorded which). The chain combines TRBV15 with TRBJ2-3, with a weak D call TRBD2 (6 bases). CDR3 bases: TGTGCCACCAGCACCACCCCGCGGACTACTCGCACAGATACGCAGTATTTT. It translates to CATSTTPRTTRTDTQYF.